This TCR beta chain was sequenced during a study of vaccination and CD4 T cells after COVID-19. Study-wide background: Timing of post-vaccine sample collection was a median approximately 70 days after dose two, with a range of 14 to 241.

Note on this clonotype: What it binds is not known.

Sequencing of the DNA from cultured CD4+ T cells was carried out with the Oncomine TCR Beta short-read assay. TCRdb ran MiXCR on the PCR reads and lists one entry per CDR3 protein. The sample has fewer than 9,000 distinct CDR3 sequences, roughly four fifths seen once. Treatment reported: roughly 11-day PBMC culture with coronavirus spike peptide pools or control peptides (ViraFEST assay). Germline V lookup: CDR1 MNHNS, CDR2 SASEGT. The CDR3 spans 11 residues. With 6 bases removed from V and 9 bases from J, the gap between germline ends came to 11 bases. This TCR was sampled from a human donor who had recovered from COVID-19. The chain uses TRBV6-1 and TRBJ2-5; no reliable D call. The sequenced sample consisted of CD4+ T cells from blood, cultured in vitro. CDR3: CASRHLLAQYF. In DNA form, the CDR3 reads TGTGCCAGCAGGCACCTGCTGGCCCAGTACTTC.